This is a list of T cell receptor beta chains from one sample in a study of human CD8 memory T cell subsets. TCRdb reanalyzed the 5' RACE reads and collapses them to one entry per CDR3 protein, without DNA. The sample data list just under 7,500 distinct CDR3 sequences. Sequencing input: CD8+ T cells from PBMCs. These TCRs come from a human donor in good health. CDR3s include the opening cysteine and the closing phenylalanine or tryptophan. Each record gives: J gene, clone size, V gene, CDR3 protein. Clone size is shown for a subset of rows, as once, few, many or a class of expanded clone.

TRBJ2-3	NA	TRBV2	CASTNGGRITDTQYF
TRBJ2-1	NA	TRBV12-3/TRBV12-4	CASSPSGTGDYNEQFF
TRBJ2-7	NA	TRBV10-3	CAISESAAYEQYF
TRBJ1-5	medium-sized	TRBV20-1	CSAQDGRNQPQHF
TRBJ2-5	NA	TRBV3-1	CASSRTASKAQYF
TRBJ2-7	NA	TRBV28	CASSFPSGPSYEQYF
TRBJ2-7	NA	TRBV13	CASSLSTSGGAYEQYF
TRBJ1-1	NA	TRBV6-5	CASRPLLGDTEAFF
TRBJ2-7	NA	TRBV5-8	CASSPGLAGDGDEQYF
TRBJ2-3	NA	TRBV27	CASSFLTASSTDTQYF
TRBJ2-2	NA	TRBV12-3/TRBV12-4	CASSRGSGELFF
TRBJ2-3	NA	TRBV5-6	CASSLGPRLFHSTDTQYF
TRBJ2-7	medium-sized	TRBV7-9	CASSLSSGGLSSYEQYF
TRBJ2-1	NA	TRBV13	CASSLYNEQFF
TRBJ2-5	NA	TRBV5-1	CASSRLPEETQYF
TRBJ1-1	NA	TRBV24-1	CATSDYPMGTEAFF
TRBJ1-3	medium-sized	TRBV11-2	CASSPLSSGNTIYF
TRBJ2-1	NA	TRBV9	CASRGSYNEQFF
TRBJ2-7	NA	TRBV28	CASGRQQTYEQYF
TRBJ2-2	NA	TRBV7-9	CASSLGGGRTGELFF
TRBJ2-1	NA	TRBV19	CASSIIQYNEQFF
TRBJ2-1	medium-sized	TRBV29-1	CSVESSGTSGSSAFSYNEQFF
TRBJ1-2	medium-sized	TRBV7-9	CASSSIGTGEFYGYTF
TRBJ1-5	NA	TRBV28	CASSPGINQPQHF
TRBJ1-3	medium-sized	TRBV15	CATSRDPPGRISSGNTIYF
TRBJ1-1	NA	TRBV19	CASTDAGADTEAFF
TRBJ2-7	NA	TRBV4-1	CASSQEPSGSVGEQYF
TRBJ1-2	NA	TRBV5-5	CASSLDQVPYGYTF
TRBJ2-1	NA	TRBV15	CATSIDRASYNEQFF
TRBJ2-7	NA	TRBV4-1	CASRPSGTDNYEQYF
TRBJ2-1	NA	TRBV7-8	CASSSDGDWEQFF
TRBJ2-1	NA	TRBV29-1	CSVAPSGRVVDEQFF
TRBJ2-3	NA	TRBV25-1	CASTAVDLGTDTQYF
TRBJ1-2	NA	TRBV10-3	CAISDPSQGDGYTF
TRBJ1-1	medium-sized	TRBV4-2	CASSPDLQGTNTEAFF
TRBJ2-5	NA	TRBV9	CASSVGGREGTQYF
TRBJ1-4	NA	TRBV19	CASQDGTGGSSKLFF
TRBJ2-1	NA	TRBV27	CASSFSPQGMDEQFF
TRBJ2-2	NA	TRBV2	CAGWNGRNTGELFF
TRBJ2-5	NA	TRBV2	CASSEYGGASETQYF
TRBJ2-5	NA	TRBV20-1	CSASDLETQYF
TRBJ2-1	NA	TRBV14	CASSQSEPLNSFF
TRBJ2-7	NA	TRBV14	CASSQAQTRVHSYEQYF
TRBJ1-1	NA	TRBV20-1	CSAKQGDTEAFF
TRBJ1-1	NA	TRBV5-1	CASSSLESPLSIQNSGTEAFF
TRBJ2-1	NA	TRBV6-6	CASSYSRPGTSSGSYNEQFF
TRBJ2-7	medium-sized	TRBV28	CATYRSPYEQYF
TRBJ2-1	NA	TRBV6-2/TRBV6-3	CASSYYEAHGVRNEQFF
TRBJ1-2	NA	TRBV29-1	CSVRDQGVYGYTF
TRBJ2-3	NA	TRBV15	CATSRGTADTDTQYF
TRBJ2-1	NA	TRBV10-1	CASSENGQGLSYNEQFF
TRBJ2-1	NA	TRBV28	CASSSWTAYNEQFF
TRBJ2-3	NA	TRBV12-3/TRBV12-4	CASSQGTSGGITDTQYF
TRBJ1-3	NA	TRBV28	CASSFSRGPHGNTIYF
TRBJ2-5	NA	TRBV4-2	CASSQEGRLAGTGRETQYF